These 12 T cell receptor beta chains share one sample of origin, sequenced in a study of T cells in Graves' hyperthyroidism and ophthalmopathy. TCR beta CDR3 regions were amplified from RNA transcripts. First-round RT-PCR with HTBI primers amplified the TCR CDR3 region. TCRdb re-called the multiplex PCR reads through MiXCR, storing one row per CDR3 protein. The table includes around 610,000 distinct CDR3 sequences, about 15% detected once. Specimen: blood. The receptors derive from a woman aged 40 to 50 with Graves' ophthalmopathy.

Ten or more counts support this clonotype. The chain couples TRBV12-3 or TRBV12-4 to TRBJ1-6; no definite D call. V was pared by 0 bases and J by 11 bases, with 5 bases between. The CDR3 extends over 12 amino acids. CDR3 sequence (DNA): TGTGCCAGCAGTTTAGCGGGAACACCCCTCCACTTT. The encoded protein is CASSLAGTPLHF.

This clonotype was observed a few times. The chain combines TRBV28 with TRBJ2-2, with 9 bases lining up with TRBD1. The CDR3 spans 14 residues. Trimming at V came to 5 bases and at J to 8 bases, leaving 6 bases not matched to a gene. Germline assignment: CDR1 MDHEN and CDR2 SYDVKM. The CDR3 loop is CASSGDRDGGELFF. The CDR3 nucleotides read TGTGCCAGCAGTGGGGACAGGGATGGGGGGGAGCTGTTTTTT.

This clonotype was counted many times. The rearrangement links TRBV3-1 to TRBJ1-1; 7 bases map to TRBD1. Germline CDR1 LGHDT, CDR2 YNNKEL (reference sequence). V trimming: 0 bases; J trimming: 5 bases; junction bases outside the gene matches: 6. The CDR3 contains 15 residues. The CDR3 region is CASSQDRGGWTEAFF. The CDR3 coding sequence is TGTGCCAGCAGCCAAGACAGGGGGGGGTGGACTGAAGCTTTCTTT.

In its sample, this clonotype was seen once. The V call is TRBV6-1, the J call TRBJ2-7, with 12 bases lining up with TRBD2. Germline values: CDR1 MNHNS, CDR2 SASEGT. The CDR3 spans 17 residues. After removal of 2 bases from V and 1 base from J, the junction contained 6 bases not matched to a gene. As DNA, the CDR3 is TGTGCCAGCAGTGAACGCCGGACTAGCGGGATTTCCTACGAGCAGTACTTC. Residues: CASSERRTSGISYEQYF.

At least ten counts were recorded for this clonotype. V usage is TRBV7-3 and J usage is TRBJ1-1, with D perhaps TRBD1 (5 bases). The CDR3 is made up of 15 amino acids. Germline CDR1 is SGHTA and CDR2 is FQGTGA. V was clipped by 0 bases and J by 5 bases, with 13 bases between them. CDR3 sequence reads: CASSLTGGSTTEAFF. The CDR3 nucleotides read TGTGCCAGCAGCTTAACGGGGGGGAGTACGACTGAAGCTTTCTTT.

This clonotype was seen once. This chain joins TRBV6-1 and TRBJ2-7; D might be TRBD1 or TRBD2, each matching 5 bases. CDR3 length: 13 amino acids. Looked up from germline, CDR1 is MNHNS and CDR2 is SASEGT. Trimming left V 8 bases short and J 1 base short, with 12 bases between. The CDR3 loop is CASCRDVSYEQYF. The CDR3 region has the DNA TGTGCCAGCTGCCGGGACGTATCCTACGAGCAGTACTTC.

The sample holds many counts of this clonotype. CDR3 sequence: CASKAGGPREQYF. The CDR3 nucleotides read TGTGCCAGCAAAGCGGGAGGCCCGAGGGAGCAGTACTTC. This chain links TRBV11-1 with TRBJ2-7, with 9 positions matching TRBD2. The CDR3 covers 13 residues. Trimming cost V 7 bases and J 7 bases; bases outside gene matches: 8. Per germline, CDR1 SGHAT and CDR2 FQDESV (reference sequence). Full variable domain (outside the CDR3, taken from reference TRBV11-1 and TRBJ2-7): EAEVAQSPRYKITEKSQAVAFWCDPISGHATLYWYRQILGQGPELLVQFQDESVVDDSQLPKDRFSAERLKGVDSTLKIQPAELGDSAMYLCASKAGGPREQYFGPGTRLTVT.

This clonotype showed up many times. The chain couples TRBV6-1 to TRBJ1-5, with 8 bases lining up with TRBD1. The V and J ends lost 7 bases and 4 bases, in that order; junction bases with no gene match: 9. The CDR3 is 15 amino acids. CDR1 MNHNS and CDR2 SASEGT come from the germline V gene. The CDR3 spells CASKSNQGANQPQHF. The CDR3, as DNA: TGTGCCAGCAAGTCGAATCAGGGGGCTAATCAGCCCCAGCATTTT.

This clonotype was found many times. The rearrangement uses TRBV20-1 and TRBJ1-1; D may be TRBD1 (5 bases). Germline lookup yields CDR1 DFQATT and CDR2 SNEGSKA (reference sequence). The CDR3 covers 12 residues. Trimming left V 2 bases short and J 1 base short, with 5 bases between. The CDR3 sequence is CSARQGNTEAFF. The CDR3 DNA sequence: TGCAGTGCTAGACAGGGGAACACTGAAGCTTTCTTT.

The chain is built from TRBV4-1 and TRBJ2-7, with D hard to call. CDR3 length: 14 amino acids. Germline V gene data show CDR1 as MGHRA and CDR2 as YSYEKL. Trimming removed 1 base at V and 3 bases at J, with 10 bases between. The CDR3 DNA is TGCGCCAGCAGCCAAGGCGTGTTGGTCTACGAGCAGTACTTC. Residues: CASSQGVLVYEQYF.

This clonotype was found once. A much larger clone differs by one base, so this may be a read error. This CDR3 reads CSARQENTGGLFF. The CDR3 DNA follows: TGCAGTGCTAGACAGGAAAACACCGGGGGGCTGTTTTTT. V and J are TRBV20-1 and TRBJ2-2; the D gene is possibly TRBD2 (6 bases). Germline values: CDR1 DFQATT, CDR2 SNEGSKA (reference sequence). The CDR3 totals 13 residues.

This clonotype was counted ten times or more. The chain has TRBV19 and TRBJ2-4; D is unresolved. Germline V gene sequence: CDR1 LNHDA, CDR2 SQIVND (reference sequence). The CDR3 length is 17 residues. V lost 3 bases to trimming and J lost 0 bases, with 15 bases between them. CDR3 in amino acids: CASSISHSAGAKNIQYF. The CDR3 region has the DNA TGTGCCAGTAGTATCTCGCACAGCGCCGGAGCCAAAAACATTCAGTACTTC.